A single sample gave rise to the 32 T cell receptor beta chains below, sequenced in a study of cytomegalovirus exposure and HLA in healthy donors. Primers included in the PCR were 60 Vbeta and 13 Jbeta primers. Measured with immunoSEQ multiplex PCR; TCRdb has only the in-frame clones, and not every one. Of around 180,000 clones listed, about 77% are singletons. The sequenced material came from PBMCs. These receptors all come from a woman aged 25-40 years in good health and CMV-seropositive.

The chain carries TRBV27 and TRBJ2-7; 7 nucleotides line up with TRBD1. CDR1 and CDR2 from the germline V gene are MNHEY and SMNVEV (reference sequence). The CDR3 is 15 amino acids. With V trimmed by 6 bases and J by 3 bases, 11 bases remained unmatched. CDR3 sequence: CASSPTGPSDYEQYF. The CDR3 region has the DNA TGTGCCAGCAGCCCGACAGGGCCTTCGGACTACGAGCAGTACTTC.

V usage is TRBV5-6 and J usage is TRBJ1-5; D might be TRBD1 (6 bases). The CDR3 has 13 residues. The germline V gene encodes CDR1 SGHDT and CDR2 YYEEEE. V was clipped by 5 bases and J by 7 bases, with 13 bases between them. This CDR3 is CASSQQGRQPQHF. For the CDR3, the DNA is TGTGCCAGCAGTCAACAGGGCCGGCAGCCCCAGCATTTT.

The chain carries TRBV6-5 and TRBJ2-7, with 8 bases aligning to TRBD1. This CDR3 has 15 amino acids. V shed 2 bases and J 3 bases; nucleotides not matched to a gene: 6. Germline V gene data show CDR1 as MNHEY and CDR2 as SVGAGI. CDR3 nucleotides: TGTGCCAGCAGTTACAGCGGACAGGGCCGCTACGAGCAGTACTTC. This translates into CASSYSGQGRYEQYF.

The V gene is TRBV15, the J gene TRBJ1-2, with D possibly being TRBD1 (5 bases). CDR1 and CDR2 from the germline V gene are LNHNV and YYDKDF (reference sequence). The length of the CDR3 is 12 residues. The germline V and J ends were trimmed by 4 bases and 8 bases, with 11 bases remaining between them. CDR3 region: CATSIGGEGYTF. The CDR3 bases are TGTGCCACCAGCATCGGAGGGGAAGGCTACACCTTC.

The chain joins TRBV27 to TRBJ1-2; 7 bases map to TRBD1. The CDR3 covers 16 residues. Germline CDR1 reads MNHEY; CDR2 reads SMNVEV (reference sequence). Germline trimming cut 1 base from V and 8 bases from J; bases unmatched to any gene: 13. CDR3: CASSLYSRDSTRGYTF. Written as DNA, the CDR3 is TGTGCCAGCAGTTTATATTCCCGGGACAGTACGAGGGGCTACACCTTC.

This clone has only a few counts. The chain has TRBV7-8 and TRBJ2-3; D might be TRBD1 (5 bases). CDR1 and CDR2 (germline): SGHVS, FQNEAQ. The ends were cut back, 1 base at V and 3 bases at J, with 8 bases in the middle. The CDR3 is 14 amino acids. The DNA of the CDR3 is TGTGCCAGCAGCTTAGTCCAGGGTACAGATACGCAGTATTTT. Amino acids: CASSLVQGTDTQYF.

The genes are TRBV7-8 and TRBJ2-5, with 8 bases identical to TRBD2. Per germline, CDR1 SGHVS and CDR2 FQNEAQ. The J segment lost 7 bases and the V segment lost 1 base, leaving 14 bases of the junction unmatched. The CDR3 contains 17 residues. The CDR3 DNA reads TGTGCCAGCAGCTTAGTTGGACCGGGAGGGGCCGGGGGGACCCAGTACTTC. Translating it yields CASSLVGPGGAGGTQYF.

The chain uses TRBV4-1 and TRBJ2-7; tentative D call: TRBD2 (5 bases). The CDR3 has 13 amino acids. V was shortened by 3 bases and J by 4 bases, with 10 bases between the two germline ends. The germline V gene has CDR1 MGHRA and CDR2 YSYEKL. As DNA, the CDR3 is TGCGCCAGCAGCCAGAGGGTTGGTTACGAGCAGTACTTC. Translation: CASSQRVGYEQYF.

Note on this clone: The same CDR3 also results from other DNA sequences found in this sample. The chain couples TRBV5-1 to TRBJ2-3; D call uncertain. This CDR3 region has 14 residues. The ends were cut back, 4 bases at V and 2 bases at J, with 11 bases in the middle. The germline CDR1 and CDR2 sequences are SGHRS and YFSETQ. The CDR3 region is CASSTRRSTDTQYF. The CDR3, as DNA: TGCGCCAGCAGCACGCGCCGATCCACAGATACGCAGTATTTT.

The chain uses TRBV6-5 and TRBJ1-1; 7 bases fit TRBD1. The CDR3 is 11 amino acids. With 8 bases clipped from V and 5 bases from J, the junction kept 2 bases outside the gene matches. The germline V gene has CDR1 MNHEY and CDR2 SVGAGI. CDR3 coding DNA: TGTGCCAGCGAGGGGGCAACTGAAGCTTTCTTT. Encoded protein: CASEGATEAFF.

In its sample, this clone was seen a few times. The V gene is TRBV6-4, the J gene TRBJ2-6; D call uncertain. CDR1 is MRHNA, CDR2 SNTAGT, per germline. Trimming stripped 5 bases from V and 0 bases from J, with 8 bases between. The CDR3 spans 15 residues. CDR3 residues: CASSSSISGANVLTF. CDR3 in DNA: TGTGCCAGCAGTTCCAGTATCTCTGGGGCCAACGTCCTGACTTTC.

CDR3 sequence (DNA): TGTGCCAGCAGTGCCAAACTAGCCGGCAATGAGCAGTTCTTC. Protein sequence: CASSAKLAGNEQFF. V is TRBV27 and J is TRBJ2-1, with D possibly matching TRBD2 (6 bases). Germline CDR1 reads MNHEY; CDR2 reads SMNVEV (reference sequence). V was cut by 5 bases and J by 6 bases, with 14 bases left in between. The CDR3 covers 14 residues.

The V and J genes are TRBV9 and TRBJ2-5; D perhaps matches TRBD2 (7 bases). Germline V gene lookup returns CDR1 SGDLS and CDR2 YYNGEE. The CDR3 runs 14 residues. Between the trimmed V and J ends, which lost 3 bases and 5 bases, there was a span of 14 bases. CDR3 sequence reads: CASSGWGGRETQYF. CDR3 nucleotide sequence: TGTGCCAGCAGCGGCTGGGGGGGCCGGGAGACCCAGTACTTC.

The chain has TRBV2 and TRBJ1-3; 7 positions match TRBD1. CDR3 length equals 16 residues. The J segment lost 2 bases and the V segment lost 7 bases, leaving 11 bases of the junction unmatched. From germline, CDR1 is SNHLY and CDR2 FYNNEI. CDR3 amino acids: CASILQGGQTGNTIYF. The CDR3 bases are TGTGCCAGCATTCTGCAGGGGGGACAGACTGGAAACACCATATATTTT.

The rearrangement joins TRBV4-3 to TRBJ2-7; tentatively, D is TRBD1 (6 bases). The V and J ends lost 0 bases and 2 bases respectively, with 17 bases between them. Germline CDR1 and CDR2: LGHNA and YSLEER. The CDR3 runs to 17 residues. This CDR3 is CASSQDSLPDSTYEQYF. In nucleotides, the CDR3 is TGCGCCAGCAGCCAAGATTCTCTTCCGGACAGCACCTACGAGCAGTACTTC.

In its sample, this clone was seen a few times. The J gene is TRBJ2-7, the V gene TRBV5-4; tentative D call: TRBD2 (5 bases). The CDR3 has 15 amino acids. The V gene's germline CDR1 is SGHNT and CDR2 YYREEE (reference sequence). V gave up 4 bases and J gave up 1 base, with 15 bases separating them. The CDR3 sequence: CASSPVGEPSYEQYF. CDR3 DNA sequence: TGTGCCAGCAGCCCGGTCGGGGAGCCTTCCTACGAGCAGTACTTC.

This clone was counted once. J is TRBJ2-1 and V is TRBV20-1; no definite D call. The CDR3 totals 10 residues. CDR1 and CDR2 from the germline V gene are DFQATT and SNEGSKA (reference sequence). V shed 6 bases and J shed 7 bases, with 7 bases lying between them. CDR3 bases: TGCAGTGCACAGTCGAATGAGCAGTTCTTC. It specifies CSAQSNEQFF.

CDR3 residues: CASSTPRGRVDEQYF. CDR3 in DNA: TGTGCCAGCTCTACACCGCGGGGGAGAGTTGACGAGCAGTACTTC. The chain uses TRBV18 and TRBJ2-7; the match to TRBD2 covers 7 bases. V trimming: 6 bases; J trimming: 5 bases; junction bases outside the gene matches: 13. This CDR3 contains 15 residues. Per the germline V gene, CDR1 is KGHSH and CDR2 is LQKENI.

The chain employs TRBV27 and TRBJ2-7; D unresolved. V was pared by 6 bases and J by 2 bases, with 17 bases between. Germline loops: CDR1 MNHEY, CDR2 SMNVEV (reference sequence). The CDR3 loop spans 15 amino acids. The CDR3 region is CASSGITRDTYEQYF. In DNA form, the CDR3 reads TGTGCCAGCAGCGGAATAACCAGAGACACCTACGAGCAGTACTTC.

The chain recombines TRBV19 with TRBJ1-1; D is uncertain. The CDR3 sequence is 14 residues long. Trimming took off 3 bases at V and 0 bases at J, with 8 bases between the two ends. Germline V gene sequence: CDR1 LNHDA, CDR2 SQIVND (reference sequence). As DNA, the CDR3 is TGTGCCAGTAGTATCATTAGCCTGAACACTGAAGCTTTCTTT. Encoded protein: CASSIISLNTEAFF.

The chain recombines TRBV6-1 with TRBJ2-1; D is perhaps TRBD1 (5 bases). Germline lookup yields CDR1 MNHNS and CDR2 SASEGT. CDR3 size: 13 residues. Trimming shortened V by 5 bases and J by 5 bases, and 10 bases separated the two germline ends. The CDR3 loop is CASSSPRDNEQFF. The CDR3 nucleotides are TGTGCCAGCAGTAGTCCCAGGGACAATGAGCAGTTCTTC.

Concerning this clone: The sample has other DNA sequences that encode this CDR3 too. This chain links TRBV19 with TRBJ2-5, with D tentatively TRBD2 (5 bases). The V and J ends lost 3 bases and 4 bases respectively, with 6 bases between them. Germline V gene lookup returns CDR1 LNHDA and CDR2 SQIVND (reference sequence). CDR3 size: 12 residues. CDR3 in DNA: TGTGCCAGTAGTATTCGGGGAGAGACCCAGTACTTC. Translation gives CASSIRGETQYF.

The V gene is TRBV6-1, the J gene TRBJ1-1; no firm D call. CDR3 length: 15 residues. Trimming removed 6 bases at V and 0 bases at J, with 14 bases between. Looked up from germline, CDR1 is MNHNS and CDR2 is SASEGT. The CDR3 reads CASRVVASMNTEAFF. The CDR3 nucleotides read TGTGCCAGCAGAGTGGTAGCATCGATGAACACTGAAGCTTTCTTT.

The V gene is TRBV4-1, the J gene TRBJ2-5, with no clear D. The V end lost 0 bases, the J end lost 2 bases, and 13 bases lay between the germline ends. This CDR3 is built from 16 residues. The germline gives CDR1 MGHRA, CDR2 YSYEKL. CDR3 sequence: CASSQDTPGRQETQYF. In DNA form, the CDR3 reads TGCGCCAGCAGCCAAGACACGCCCGGCAGGCAAGAGACCCAGTACTTC.

The V call is TRBV7-2, the J call TRBJ2-7; 7 bases are shared with TRBD2. CDR3 length equals 15 residues. The V gene's germline CDR1 is SGHTA and CDR2 FQGNSA. Unmatched junction bases numbered 11, after V lost 3 bases and J lost 6 bases. The CDR3 reads CASSLGPTSSSEQYF. The CDR3 DNA is TGTGCCAGCAGCTTGGGCCCGACTAGCTCAAGCGAGCAGTACTTC.

The chain carries TRBV18 and TRBJ1-2; perhaps TRBD1 as D (6 bases). The CDR3 has 13 residues. The germline V gene has CDR1 KGHSH and CDR2 LQKENI. V lost 0 bases and J lost 8, with 10 bases in between. CDR3: CASSPPAGVGYTF. For the CDR3, the DNA is TGTGCCAGCTCACCACCCGCAGGGGTCGGCTACACCTTC.

The V and J genes are TRBV5-1 and TRBJ1-1; 8 bases agree with TRBD1. The trim removed 0 bases at V and 8 bases at J, leaving 6 bases unmatched. The CDR3 consists of 14 residues. The germline V gene encodes CDR1 SGHRS and CDR2 YFSETQ. CDR3 amino acids: CASSLADRAPEAFF. The CDR3 DNA reads TGCGCCAGCAGCTTGGCGGACAGGGCTCCCGAAGCTTTCTTT.

This clone was seen a few times. The V call is TRBV9, the J call TRBJ2-1; 13 nucleotides match TRBD2. The CDR3 is 17 amino acids. The V gene's germline CDR1 is SGDLS and CDR2 YYNGEE. After removal of 4 bases from V and 7 bases from J, the junction contained 11 bases not matched to a gene. The CDR3 sequence is CASSTGTSGVAGNEQFF. The DNA for the CDR3 is TGTGCCAGCAGCACAGGGACTAGCGGGGTCGCCGGTAATGAGCAGTTCTTC.

The J gene is TRBJ1-2, the V gene TRBV6-5; 9 bases align to TRBD1. The V segment lost 4 bases and the J segment 7 bases; nucleotides outside the gene matches: 4. CDR1 and CDR2 (germline): MNHEY, SVGAGI. This CDR3 spans 13 amino acids. The chain's CDR3 is CASSSGTGFGYTF. The CDR3 coding sequence is TGTGCCAGCAGTTCCGGGACAGGGTTTGGCTACACCTTC.

This clone was observed a handful of times. This chain links TRBV27 with TRBJ2-3; D might be TRBD1 (5 bases). The germline V and J ends were trimmed by 3 bases and 5 bases, with 12 bases remaining between them. There are 14 residues in the CDR3. Germline-derived CDR1 and CDR2 are MNHEY and SMNVEV (reference sequence). The CDR3 nucleotides read TGTGCCAGCAGTTTCCTAGGGGCGAAAGATACGCAGTATTTT. Protein product: CASSFLGAKDTQYF.

This clone was found a few times. The J gene is TRBJ1-1, the V gene TRBV6-1, with TRBD1 identical over 8 bases. This CDR3 comprises 14 residues. Germline lookup yields CDR1 MNHNS and CDR2 SASEGT. V shed 5 bases, J shed 5 bases, and the junction held 7 bases outside the gene matches. The CDR3 here is CASSLSGTGTEAFF. The DNA of the CDR3 is TGTGCCAGCAGTTTATCCGGGACAGGAACTGAAGCTTTCTTT.

The rearrangement uses TRBV6-5 and TRBJ2-1, with D tentatively TRBD1 (5 bases). CDR3 length: 16 residues. Germline V CDR1 and CDR2: MNHEY, SVGAGI. Trimming removed 2 bases from V and 0 bases from J, with 11 bases in between. The CDR3 loop reads CASSYHVGASYNEQFF. The CDR3 bases are TGTGCCAGCAGTTACCATGTTGGGGCCTCCTACAATGAGCAGTTCTTC.